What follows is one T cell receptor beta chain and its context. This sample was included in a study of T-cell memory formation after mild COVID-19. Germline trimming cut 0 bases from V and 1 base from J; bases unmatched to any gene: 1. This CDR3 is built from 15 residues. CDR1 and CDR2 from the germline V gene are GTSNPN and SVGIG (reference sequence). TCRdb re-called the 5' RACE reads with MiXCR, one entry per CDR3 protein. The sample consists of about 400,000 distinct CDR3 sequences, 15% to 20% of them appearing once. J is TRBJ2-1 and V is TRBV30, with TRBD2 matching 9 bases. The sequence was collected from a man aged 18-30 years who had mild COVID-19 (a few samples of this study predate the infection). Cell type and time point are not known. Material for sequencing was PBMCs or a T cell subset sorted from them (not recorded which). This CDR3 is CAWSVSGGSYNEQFF. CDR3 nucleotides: TGTGCCTGGAGTGTAAGCGGGGGGTCCTACAATGAGCAGTTCTTC.